This TCR beta chain was identified during a study of beta chain features in type 1 diabetes. Findings and limits, study-wide: Within each of all four CD4+ subsets, Type 1 diabetes patients had TCRB CDR3s that were moderately but significantly shorter. The study left unresolved whether HLA type influences TCRB rearrangement. In patients and controls equally, PCR might favor templates that are shorter. The similarity of naive, central memory and Treg TCRB repertoires appeared greater among patients than among healthy donors.

This clone has more than one count but fewer than ten. Its antigen is unknown. cDNA synthesis used the whole RNA isolate, giving expressed TCRB sequences. The protocol was immunoSEQ multiplex PCR, while the TCRdb copy is restricted to in-frame clones and leaves out a portion. The sample includes about 280,000 clones, 15% of them seen just once. Sequenced input: naive CD4+ T cells from blood. This TCR came from a man aged 18-30 years with type 1 diabetes.

This CDR3 reads CASSFSGTEQETQYF. The CDR3 DNA reads TGTGCCAGCAGTTTTTCCGGGACAGAGCAAGAGACCCAGTACTTC. V gene TRBV9 combines with J gene TRBJ2-5, with 7 bases identical to TRBD1. Germline V gene data show CDR1 as SGDLS and CDR2 as YYNGEE. CDR3 length equals 15 residues. The V segment lost 5 bases and the J segment 2 bases; nucleotides outside the gene matches: 9. The entire variable domain, with the rest obtained from reference TRBV9 and TRBJ2-5, is as follows: DSGVTQTPKHLITATGQRVTLRCSPRSGDLSVYWYQQSLDQGLQFLIQYYNGEERAKGNILERFSAQQFPDLHSELNLSSLELGDSALYFCASSFSGTEQETQYFGPGTRLLVL.